The 32 T cell receptor beta chains listed next were all sequenced from one sample in a study of T cell responses to AZD1222 COVID-19 vaccine. The assay was immunoSEQ multiplex PCR, and TCRdb's table has in-frame clones only and misses some. The sample holds about 140,000 clones, 88% seen once. The sample was peripheral blood, taken 28 days after the second AZD1222 dose. These receptors were collected from an adult who received the AZD1222 COVID-19 vaccine.

Remarks on this clone: This same CDR3 is encoded by further DNA sequences in the sample. This chain uses TRBV18 with TRBJ1-2; D unresolved. The CDR3 is made up of 13 amino acids. Germline-derived CDR1 and CDR2 are KGHSH and LQKENI. Trimming cost V 6 bases and J 1 base, with 9 bases left between them. CDR3 nucleotide sequence: TGTGCCAGCTCGCTGAGGGATAACTATGGCTACACCTTC. Amino acids: CASSLRDNYGYTF.

This chain uses TRBV27 with TRBJ2-1; D is undetermined. The CDR3 runs 15 residues. Germline V lookup: CDR1 MNHEY, CDR2 SMNVEV (reference sequence). V was shortened by 6 bases and J by 5 bases, with 17 bases between the two germline ends. The CDR3 loop reads CASSTPRAVHNEQFF. CDR3 nucleotide sequence: TGTGCCAGCAGCACTCCGAGAGCCGTCCACAATGAGCAGTTCTTC.

This rearrangement joins TRBV5-8 to TRBJ2-2, with D uncertain. CDR1 is SGHTS, CDR2 YDEGEE, per germline. The CDR3 covers 13 residues. V shed 5 bases and J shed 6 bases, with 11 bases lying between them. The CDR3 is CASSTLIPGELFF. The CDR3 nucleotides read TGTGCCAGCAGTACATTAATTCCCGGGGAGCTGTTTTTT. Using reference TRBV5-8 and TRBJ2-2 for the parts outside the CDR3, the full variable domain is EAGVTQSPTHLIKTRGQQATLRCSPISGHTSVYWYQQALGLGLQFLLWYDEGEERNRGNFPPRFSGRQFPNYSSELNVNALELEDSALYLCASSTLIPGELFFGEGSRLTVL.

The rearrangement links TRBV19 to TRBJ2-1; D unclear. The CDR3 is 16 residues long. The ends were cut back, 1 base at V and 7 bases at J, with 17 bases in the middle. Germline-derived CDR1 and CDR2 are LNHDA and SQIVND (reference sequence). CDR3 amino acids: CASSIGARKPPNEQFF. The CDR3 nucleotides are TGTGCCAGTAGTATAGGGGCTAGAAAGCCCCCAAATGAGCAGTTCTTC. The full variable domain, in which reference TRBV19 and TRBJ2-1 provide the parts outside the CDR3, is DGGITQSPKYLFRKEGQNVTLSCEQNLNHDAMYWYRQDPGQGLRLIYYSQIVNDFQKGDIAEGYSVSREKKESFPLTVTSAQKNPTAFYLCASSIGARKPPNEQFFGPGTRLTVL.

The chain combines TRBV14 with TRBJ2-5; D is undetermined. V dropped 0 bases and J dropped 5 bases, with 1 base sitting between them. This CDR3 contains 11 residues. CDR1 SGHDN and CDR2 FVKESK come from the germline V gene. In nucleotides, the CDR3 is TGTGCCAGCAGCCAAGAGGAGACCCAGTACTTC. Residues: CASSQEETQYF.

The V call is TRBV3-1 (or the pseudogene TRBV3-2), the J call TRBJ1-1; 10 bases match TRBD1. CDR3 length: 17 residues. The V gene end was trimmed by 0 bases and the J gene end by 5 bases; junction bases not matched to a gene: 9. Per the germline V gene, CDR1 is LGHDT and CDR2 is YNNKEL (reference sequence). This CDR3 is CASSQEIGGDRGTEAFF. CDR3 nucleotides: TGTGCCAGCAGCCAAGAGATTGGCGGGGACAGGGGTACTGAAGCTTTCTTT.

V gene TRBV29-1 combines with J gene TRBJ1-2; TRBD1 matches 8 bases. CDR3 size: 13 residues. The ends lost 7 bases at V and 1 base at J; junction bases unmatched: 5. Germline assignment: CDR1 SQVTM and CDR2 ANQGSEA. In DNA form, the CDR3 reads TGCAGCGGCTCACAGGGGGATAACTATGGCTACACCTTC. It translates to CSGSQGDNYGYTF. The full variable domain, completed using reference TRBV29-1 and TRBJ1-2, is SAVISQKPSRDICQRGTSLTIQCQVDSQVTMMFWYRQQPGQSLTLIATANQGSEATYESGFVIDKFPISRPNLTFSTLTVSNMSPEDSSIYLCSGSQGDNYGYTFGSGTRLTVV.

The V gene is TRBV10-3, the J gene TRBJ2-7; D might be TRBD2 (6 bases). Germline V gene data show CDR1 as ENHRY and CDR2 as SYGVKD. Trimming shortened V by 5 bases and J by 0 bases, and 11 bases separated the two germline ends. The CDR3 is 14 residues long. The CDR3: CAISTPGSSYEQYF. CDR3 coding DNA: TGTGCCATCAGTACTCCCGGGAGCTCCTACGAGCAGTACTTC.

The CDR3 sequence is CASSLEGQGYGYTF. The CDR3 DNA follows: TGCGCCAGCAGCTTGGAAGGACAGGGGTATGGCTACACCTTC. V gene TRBV5-1 combines with J gene TRBJ1-2; 9 positions agree with TRBD1. The CDR3 has 14 residues. The V gene end was trimmed by 0 bases and the J gene end by 5 bases; junction bases not matched to a gene: 2. CDR1 is SGHRS and CDR2 is YFSETQ in the germline V gene. Full variable domain (missing parts from reference TRBV5-1 and TRBJ1-2): KAGVTQTPRYLIKTRGQQVTLSCSPISGHRSVSWYQQTPGQGLQFLFEYFSETQRNKGNFPGRFSGRQFSNSRSEMNVSTLELGDSALYLCASSLEGQGYGYTFGSGTRLTVV.

The genes are TRBV2 and TRBJ1-4; weak D call: TRBD1 (6 bases). Trimming took 6 bases from V and 7 from J, leaving 9 bases between them. The germline V gene has CDR1 SNHLY and CDR2 FYNNEI. This CDR3 is built from 12 residues. The CDR3 bases are TGTGCCAGCAGCCTACAGGGTGAAAAACTGTTTTTT. Translating gives CASSLQGEKLFF.

The chain combines TRBV4-3 with TRBJ1-1; TRBD1 is a possible D gene (6 bases). The CDR3 has 14 residues. The V and J ends lost 5 bases and 3 bases respectively, with 13 bases between them. Germline loops: CDR1 LGHNA, CDR2 YSLEER. CDR3 nucleotides: TGCGCCAGCAGCACGCAGGGGCGTGACACTGAAGCTTTCTTT. It is translated as CASSTQGRDTEAFF.

CDR3 sequence: CASSWTSGGRVTDTQYF. The CDR3 DNA reads as TGTGCCAGCAGTTGGACTAGCGGGGGGAGAGTCACAGATACGCAGTATTTT. This sequence joins TRBV2 and TRBJ2-3, with 14 bases aligning to TRBD2. Trimming removed 5 bases from V and 2 bases from J; junction bases left unmatched: 6. Germline V CDR1 and CDR2: SNHLY, FYNNEI. This CDR3 comprises 17 residues.

The rearrangement links TRBV19 to TRBJ1-6; TRBD1 might be the D (5 bases). The V end lost 8 bases, the J end lost 6 bases, and 14 bases lay between the germline ends. Germline-derived CDR1 and CDR2 are LNHDA and SQIVND (reference sequence). CDR3 length: 14 amino acids. Here the CDR3 DNA reads TGTGCCAGTGCGACGACGGGGGGTAATTCACCCCTCCACTTT. Translated, it gives CASATTGGNSPLHF.

J is TRBJ1-3 and V is TRBV11-2; D is perhaps TRBD1 (6 bases). CDR1 and CDR2 from the germline V gene are SGHAT and FQNNGV. CDR3 length: 17 residues. Trimming took off 1 base at V and 4 bases at J, with 17 bases between the two ends. The CDR3 reads CASSLGLGAFGGNTIYF. As DNA, the CDR3 is TGTGCCAGCAGCTTAGGGTTGGGGGCATTTGGCGGAAACACCATATATTTT.

The gene calls are TRBV25-1 and TRBJ2-7; unclear D gene. The CDR3 is 13 amino acids. V gave up 1 base and J gave up 4 bases, with 8 bases separating them. Germline values: CDR1 MGHDK, CDR2 SYGVNS. The DNA of the CDR3 is TGTGCCAGCAGTGAATGGGTCGGGTACGAGCAGTACTTC. Translation gives CASSEWVGYEQYF.

This clone was counted between two and nine times. This rearrangement joins TRBV30 to TRBJ1-1, with D possibly matching TRBD1 (5 bases). The CDR3 spans 12 residues. V gave up 5 bases and J gave up 8 bases, with 15 bases separating them. Germline lookup yields CDR1 GTSNPN and CDR2 SVGIG (reference sequence). The CDR3 spells CAWRRGTAEAFF. The CDR3 nucleotides are TGTGCCTGGCGTAGGGGAACAGCAGAAGCTTTCTTT.

The genes are TRBV9 and TRBJ2-7, with D possibly matching TRBD2 (5 bases). CDR3 length: 13 residues. Per germline, CDR1 SGDLS and CDR2 YYNGEE. The V end was cut by 0 bases, the J end by 8 bases, with 12 bases between. CDR3 sequence (DNA): TGTGCCAGCAGCGTAGAAGGTGGAGGACAGCAGTACTTC. Translating it yields CASSVEGGGQQYF. Full variable domain (remainder filled in from reference TRBV9 and TRBJ2-7): DSGVTQTPKHLITATGQRVTLRCSPRSGDLSVYWYQQSLDQGLQFLIQYYNGEERAKGNILERFSAQQFPDLHSELNLSSLELGDSALYFCASSVEGGGQQYFGPGTRLTVT.

The chain uses TRBV18 and TRBJ1-6; TRBD1 aligns across 7 bases. Looked up from germline, CDR1 is KGHSH and CDR2 is LQKENI. V was pared by 4 bases and J by 2 bases, with 5 bases of the junction left unmatched. This CDR3 has 16 residues. In DNA, the CDR3 is TGTGCCAGCTCACTGTCACAGGGGACCTATAATTCACCCCTCCACTTT. Translated: CASSLSQGTYNSPLHF.

The chain uses TRBV28 and TRBJ1-2; D not resolved. CDR3 size: 16 residues. The V end lost 8 bases, the J end lost 7 bases, and 26 bases lay between the germline ends. Germline V lookup: CDR1 MDHEN, CDR2 SYDVKM. The CDR3 here is CASVGYLGLRPVGYTF. CDR3 sequence (DNA): TGTGCCAGCGTGGGGTATCTCGGACTGCGCCCTGTTGGCTACACCTTC.

V is TRBV3-1 (or the pseudogene TRBV3-2) and J is TRBJ1-4, with TRBD1 identical over 7 bases. CDR1 and CDR2 from the germline V gene are LGHDT and YNNKEL (reference sequence). The J segment lost 3 bases and the V segment lost 2 bases, leaving 3 bases of the junction unmatched. The CDR3 covers 15 residues. CDR3 in amino acids: CASSQRQGANEKLFF. The CDR3 nucleotides are TGTGCCAGCAGCCAAAGACAGGGAGCTAATGAAAAACTGTTTTTT.

This clone was detected once. The rearrangement joins TRBV19 to TRBJ1-3; D gene ambiguous. CDR3 length: 14 residues. Trimming removed 3 bases from V and 1 base from J, with 7 bases in between. From germline, CDR1 is LNHDA and CDR2 SQIVND (reference sequence). The CDR3 DNA follows: TGTGCCAGTAGTATCGGTAATTCTGGAAACACCATATATTTT. This gives the protein CASSIGNSGNTIYF.

CDR3 amino acids: CASSPADGRYGYTF. The CDR3 nucleotides read TGTGCCAGCAGCCCAGCTGACGGCCGCTATGGCTACACCTTC. The chain combines TRBV7-2 with TRBJ1-2; no reliable D call. Germline CDR1 SGHTA, CDR2 FQGNSA. Trimming removed 5 bases at V and 4 bases at J, with 14 bases between. The CDR3 length is 14 residues.

This rearrangement joins TRBV5-6 to TRBJ1-2; D is ambiguous. CDR1 is SGHDT, CDR2 YYEEEE, per germline. V gave up 0 bases and J gave up 2 bases, with 5 bases separating them. The CDR3 contains 13 residues. CDR3 protein: CASSLARNYGYTF. The DNA of the CDR3 is TGTGCCAGCAGCTTGGCACGGAACTATGGCTACACCTTC.

The gene calls are TRBV15 and TRBJ1-5; the D gene is possibly TRBD1 (5 bases). V was clipped by 0 bases and J by 2 bases, with 14 bases between them. This CDR3 is 17 amino acids long. Germline V gene sequence: CDR1 LNHNV, CDR2 YYDKDF (reference sequence). CDR3 amino acids: CATSRDLEGMGNQPQHF. CDR3 bases: TGTGCCACCAGCAGAGATCTCGAGGGGATGGGCAATCAGCCCCAGCATTTT.

This sequence joins TRBV5-1 and TRBJ2-7, with a tentative D call TRBD2 (5 bases). Germline V CDR1 and CDR2: SGHRS, YFSETQ. The CDR3 sequence is 15 residues long. V was shortened by 0 bases and J by 1 base, with 11 bases between the two germline ends. CDR3 DNA sequence: TGCGCCAGCAGCTTGGCAGCAGGAGGATCCTACGAGCAGTACTTC. As protein: CASSLAAGGSYEQYF.

The chain combines TRBV19 with TRBJ1-5; D call uncertain. V lost 7 bases, J lost 5 bases, and 12 bases lay in between. The CDR3 loop spans 13 amino acids. Germline-derived CDR1 and CDR2 are LNHDA and SQIVND (reference sequence). CDR3 loop: CASKRTGDQPQHF. CDR3 coding DNA: TGTGCCAGTAAACGGACCGGGGATCAGCCCCAGCATTTT.

The J gene is TRBJ2-7, the V gene TRBV19; D is tentatively TRBD1 or TRBD2 (5 bases each). The CDR3 has 15 residues. The V gene lost 7 bases and the J gene lost 2 bases, with 18 bases spanning the gap. Per the germline V gene, CDR1 is LNHDA and CDR2 is SQIVND (reference sequence). The CDR3 here is CASKIGTLGPYEQYF. The CDR3 nucleotides read TGTGCCAGTAAGATCGGCACTCTGGGACCCTACGAGCAGTACTTC.

This chain joins TRBV9 and TRBJ2-7, with 11 bases identical to TRBD2. The CDR3 extends over 15 amino acids. The junction had 5 bases not matched to a gene; V was cut back by 4 bases and J by 2 bases. Germline V gene data show CDR1 as SGDLS and CDR2 as YYNGEE. The CDR3 coding sequence is TGTGCCAGCAGCAGTAGCGGGGGGGGCCCCTACGAGCAGTACTTC. Translation gives CASSSSGGGPYEQYF.

This clone was seen a single time. CDR3 protein: CASGSGGYTF. The CDR3 DNA reads as TGTGCCAGTGGGAGTGGGGGCTACACCTTC. V usage is TRBV19 and J usage is TRBJ1-2; no clear D gene. Trimming removed 8 bases from V and 8 bases from J, with 9 bases in between. Germline V CDR1 and CDR2: LNHDA, SQIVND (reference sequence). This CDR3 region has 10 residues.

The genes are TRBV3-1 (or the pseudogene TRBV3-2) and TRBJ2-7; D assignment may be TRBD1 or TRBD2 (6 bases each). The V gene lost 0 bases and the J gene lost 7 bases, with 13 bases spanning the gap. Germline values: CDR1 LGHDT, CDR2 YNNKEL (reference sequence). CDR3 length: 14 amino acids. The CDR3 bases are TGTGCCAGCAGCCAAGACTCGGGGGCGGGGGAGCAGTACTTC. This sequence encodes CASSQDSGAGEQYF.

This chain joins TRBV14 and TRBJ1-1; no clear D gene. The CDR3 totals 16 residues. Trimming pared 4 bases from V and 5 bases from J, leaving 20 bases between. Looked up from germline, CDR1 is SGHDN and CDR2 is FVKESK. The CDR3 region has the DNA TGTGCCAGCAGCCCCCCGTTTAAGGGTGTTAGGACTGAAGCTTTCTTT. Residues: CASSPPFKGVRTEAFF.

The chain joins TRBV13 to TRBJ1-2; 8 bases agree with TRBD1. This CDR3 spans 16 amino acids. Unmatched junction bases numbered 9, after V lost 2 bases and J lost 4 bases. The germline gives CDR1 PRHDT, CDR2 FYEKMQ (reference sequence). The CDR3 here is CASSLSGTGPSYGYTF. In DNA form, the CDR3 reads TGTGCCAGCAGCTTATCGGGGACAGGACCCTCCTATGGCTACACCTTC. The entire variable domain, with the rest obtained from reference TRBV13 and TRBJ1-2, is as follows: AAGVIQSPRHLIKEKRETATLKCYPIPRHDTVYWYQQGPGQDPQFLISFYEKMQSDKGSIPDRFSAQQFSDYHSELNMSSLELGDSALYFCASSLSGTGPSYGYTFGSGTRLTVV.